This T cell receptor (beta chain) was observed in a study of blood T cell repertoires in COVID-19. Study as a whole: The United States, Italy and Spain provided the acute and convalescent COVID-19 samples.

Trimming took 3 bases from V and 6 from J, leaving 10 bases between them. The germline V gene has CDR1 SGHAT and CDR2 FQDESV (reference sequence). The CDR3 totals 13 residues. Original data processing: Counts of nucleated cells, estimated from reference gene primer amplification, were obtained. Profiling relied on immunoSEQ multiplex PCR, and the TCRdb table lists in-frame clones only, not all of them. That table gives V, J and clone size, and the DNA gave D and trimming. The sample has fewer than 400,000 clones; 87% are singletons. The sequence came from a woman younger than 35 who had recovered from COVID-19. What was sequenced was PBMCs or T cells enriched from blood (not recorded which). The chain recombines TRBV11-1 with TRBJ2-3; tentative D call: TRBD2 (5 bases). For the CDR3, the DNA is TGTGCCAGCAGCTTTCCGGGGTCGGATACGCAGTATTTT. Translated: CASSFPGSDTQYF.